Below are 27 T cell receptor beta chains sequenced from a single sample in a study of cytomegalovirus exposure and HLA in healthy donors. This PCR relied on a set of 60 Vbeta primers and 13 Jbeta primers. TCRdb's table, derived via immunoSEQ multiplex PCR, lists solely in-frame clones and lacks some. The sample lists some 110,000 clones; around four fifths were seen once. Sequenced sample: PBMCs. Receptors originate from a man between 50 and 59 years old in good health and CMV-seronegative.

The V gene is TRBV27, the J gene TRBJ2-2, with TRBD1 as a possible D gene (5 bases). Deletions cut 3 bases from V and 1 base from J, with 9 bases between. The CDR3 covers 15 residues. The germline CDR1 and CDR2 sequences are MNHEY and SMNVEV (reference sequence). CDR3 protein: CASSFSTGNTGELFF. The CDR3 nucleotides are TGTGCCAGCAGTTTTAGTACAGGGAACACCGGGGAGCTGTTTTTT.

This chain connects TRBV10-3 to TRBJ2-7; D is unresolved. Germline values: CDR1 ENHRY, CDR2 SYGVKD. Trimming cost V 3 bases and J 4 bases, with 4 bases left between them. This CDR3 is built from 11 residues. The CDR3 region is CAISDTYEQYF. The CDR3 nucleotides are TGTGCCATCAGTGACACTTACGAGCAGTACTTC.

This clone was found a few times. This CDR3 is also generated by other DNA sequences in the sample. The V gene is TRBV2, the J gene TRBJ2-3; 10 bases are a match to TRBD2. In germline, CDR1 is SNHLY, CDR2 FYNNEI. The CDR3 is 14 amino acids. With 9 bases clipped from V and 3 bases from J, the junction kept 6 bases outside the gene matches. CDR3 DNA: TGTGCCAGTAAGCGGGGGGGCAGGACAGATACGCAGTATTTT. Translation gives CASKRGGRTDTQYF. Full variable domain (missing parts from reference TRBV2 and TRBJ2-3): EPEVTQTPSHQVTQMGQEVILRCVPISNHLYFYWYRQILGQKVEFLVSFYNNEISEKSEIFDDQFSVERPDGSNFTLKIRSTKLEDSAMYFCASKRGGRTDTQYFGPGTRLTVL.

This rearrangement joins TRBV2 to TRBJ2-1, with D maybe TRBD2 (6 bases). There are 14 residues in the CDR3. V lost 4 bases and J 2 bases, leaving 9 bases between the germline ends. In germline, CDR1 is SNHLY, CDR2 FYNNEI. CDR3 coding DNA: TGTGCCAGCAGTGGCGGGGTGACCTACAATGAGCAGTTCTTC. Translation gives CASSGGVTYNEQFF.

The chain joins TRBV5-4 to TRBJ2-3, with TRBD2 identical over 8 bases. The CDR3 consists of 17 residues. Per germline, CDR1 SGHNT and CDR2 YYREEE (reference sequence). The V segment lost 0 bases and the J segment 2 bases; nucleotides outside the gene matches: 8. As DNA, the CDR3 is TGTGCCAGCAGCTTGGGACGGGGGGGCGGGGTCACAGATACGCAGTATTTT. It is translated as CASSLGRGGGVTDTQYF.

This clone was counted once. The chain links TRBV11-2 to TRBJ1-6; tentatively, D is TRBD1 (5 bases). Germline CDR1 is SGHAT and CDR2 is FQNNGV. Trimming shortened V by 1 base and J by 12 bases, and 7 bases separated the two germline ends. The CDR3 is made up of 12 amino acids. CDR3 DNA: TGTGCCAGCAGCTTAGCCGGGGGACCCCTCCACTTT. Translated, it gives CASSLAGGPLHF.

This clone was counted between two and nine times. A junction boundary mismatches the germline segment, possibly from a read error. This chain links TRBV7-9 with TRBJ1-2; TRBD1 is a possible D gene (5 bases). The CDR3 loop spans 11 amino acids. Germline V gene sequence: CDR1 SEHNR, CDR2 FQNEAQ (reference sequence). The DNA for the CDR3 is TGTTCCAGCAGCTCAGACAGTATGAAGACCTTC. As protein: CSSSSDSMKTF.

The chain has TRBV2 and TRBJ1-4; D is undetermined. V shed 3 bases and J shed 5 bases, with 10 bases lying between them. Germline V gives CDR1 SNHLY, CDR2 FYNNEI. The CDR3 is made up of 14 amino acids. The CDR3 loop is CASSDSVMNEKLFF. DNA of the CDR3: TGTGCCAGCAGTGACTCGGTAATGAATGAAAAACTGTTTTTT.

The chain joins TRBV9 to TRBJ2-5; 7 bases align to TRBD1. CDR1 and CDR2 (germline): SGDLS, YYNGEE. The junction had 2 bases not matched to a gene; V was cut back by 2 bases and J by 1 base. There are 14 residues in the CDR3. In nucleotides, the CDR3 is TGTGCCAGCAGCGTCACAGGGGCCCAAGAGACCCAGTACTTC. This translates into CASSVTGAQETQYF.

The CDR3 nucleotides read TGTGCCAGCAGCTCCGAGACAGGGGCTAGCAATCAGCCCCAGCATTTT. This codes for CASSSETGASNQPQHF. The chain joins TRBV7-9 to TRBJ1-5; 8 bases match TRBD1. Trimming took 4 bases from V and 0 from J; bases not matched to a gene: 5. CDR3 length: 16 amino acids. Germline V gives CDR1 SEHNR, CDR2 FQNEAQ (reference sequence).

The gene calls are TRBV29-1 and TRBJ2-2, with 7 bases lining up with TRBD1. Unmatched junction bases numbered 7, after V lost 8 bases and J lost 4 bases. CDR1 is SQVTM and CDR2 is ANQGSEA in the germline V gene. This CDR3 is 13 amino acids long. The CDR3 here is CSINRGITGELFF. For the CDR3, the DNA is TGCAGCATCAACAGGGGTATCACCGGGGAGCTGTTTTTT.

This chain joins TRBV28 and TRBJ1-5; 7 nucleotides match TRBD1. Trimming removed 5 bases from V and 5 bases from J; junction bases left unmatched: 15. This CDR3 spans 17 amino acids. Germline V lookup: CDR1 MDHEN, CDR2 SYDVKM. The CDR3 sequence is CASSAYTDRYNDQPQHF. DNA for the CDR3: TGTGCCAGCAGTGCCTATACGGACAGGTATAACGATCAGCCCCAGCATTTT.

This clone was recorded a few times. The rearrangement uses TRBV30 and TRBJ1-4; D unclear. Germline V gene data show CDR1 as GTSNPN and CDR2 as SVGIG (reference sequence). Trimming pared 1 base from V and 11 bases from J, leaving 14 bases between. The CDR3 spans 13 residues. CDR3 sequence reads: CAWSDPRWPKLFF. CDR3 nucleotide sequence: TGTGCCTGGAGTGATCCTCGCTGGCCGAAACTGTTTTTT.

This CDR3 reads CASSASGGHQPQHF. The DNA for the CDR3 is TGTGCCAGCAGTGCGTCAGGGGGCCATCAGCCCCAGCATTTT. The chain couples TRBV6-1 to TRBJ1-5, with 8 bases lining up with TRBD1. The CDR3 sequence is 14 residues long. Germline-derived CDR1 and CDR2 are MNHNS and SASEGT. V lost 4 bases, J lost 5 bases, and 4 bases stayed unmatched.

The chain couples TRBV5-1 to TRBJ2-3; the D gene is possibly TRBD2 (5 bases). Trimming left V 0 bases short and J 4 bases short, with 9 bases between. The CDR3 runs 14 residues. CDR1 is SGHRS, CDR2 YFSETQ, per germline. The CDR3 region is CASSLDTGADTQYF. The DNA of the CDR3 is TGCGCCAGCAGCTTGGACACCGGGGCAGATACGCAGTATTTT.

The rearrangement links TRBV11-1 to TRBJ2-5, with 9 bases matching TRBD2. V gave up 1 base and J gave up 4 bases; unmatched junction bases: 7. The CDR3 has 16 amino acids. CDR1 is SGHAT and CDR2 is FQDESV in the germline V gene (reference sequence). CDR3: CASSLVAGASGETQYF. The CDR3 DNA sequence: TGTGCCAGCAGCTTAGTAGCGGGGGCCTCTGGAGAGACCCAGTACTTC.

The table lists this clone with a few counts. The chain is built from TRBV11-2 and TRBJ2-2; 8 nucleotides align to TRBD2. The CDR3 is 14 amino acids. CDR1 is SGHAT and CDR2 is FQNNGV in the germline V gene. Germline trimming cut 6 bases from V and 6 bases from J; bases unmatched to any gene: 6. CDR3 amino acids: CASSSLREAGELFF. The CDR3 DNA follows: TGTGCCAGCAGTTCCCTGCGGGAGGCCGGGGAGCTGTTTTTT.

This clone was counted once. Other DNA sequences of this sample code for an identical CDR3. This chain joins TRBV5-1 and TRBJ2-3, with TRBD1 as a possible D gene (5 bases). The germline V and J ends were trimmed by 3 bases and 3 bases, with 11 bases remaining between them. Germline V gene sequence: CDR1 SGHRS, CDR2 YFSETQ. The CDR3 loop spans 14 amino acids. The CDR3 loop is CASSSRQGTDTQYF. CDR3 DNA sequence: TGCGCCAGCAGCTCTCGGCAGGGAACAGATACGCAGTATTTT.

CDR3 protein: CASSIGDRAGYTF. The DNA of the CDR3 is TGTGCCAGTAGTATAGGGGACAGGGCTGGCTACACCTTC. The chain carries TRBV19 and TRBJ1-2; 9 bases are a match to TRBD1. V lost 1 base, J lost 7 bases, and 1 base stayed unmatched. The CDR3 totals 13 residues. Germline V lookup: CDR1 LNHDA, CDR2 SQIVND (reference sequence).

The J gene is TRBJ2-1, the V gene TRBV15; D might be TRBD1 (5 bases). Germline CDR1 reads LNHNV; CDR2 reads YYDKDF (reference sequence). The V end lost 6 bases, the J end lost 4 bases, and 13 bases lay between the germline ends. The CDR3 consists of 14 residues. CDR3 nucleotide sequence: TGTGCCACCAGTAAGATAACAGGTTACAATGAGCAGTTCTTC. Encoded protein: CATSKITGYNEQFF.

The chain links TRBV28 to TRBJ2-7, with 10 bases fitting TRBD1. Trimming at V came to 8 bases and at J to 7 bases, leaving 8 bases not matched to a gene. CDR3 length equals 13 residues. Germline assignment: CDR1 MDHEN and CDR2 SYDVKM. As DNA, the CDR3 is TGTGCCAGCCGGGGACAGGGGCTGGGAGAGCAGTACGTC. Protein product: CASRGQGLGEQYV.

The rearrangement joins TRBV23-1 to TRBJ1-4, with D possibly TRBD1 on 5 matching bases. TRBV23-1 is noted as an ORF with a role that remains uncertain. This CDR3 is 14 amino acids long. The ends were cut back, 6 bases at V and 4 bases at J, with 12 bases in the middle. DNA of the CDR3: TGCGCCAGCAGGCCGCGACAGTGTAATGAAAAACTGTTTTTT. Translation: CASRPRQCNEKLFF.

The chain has TRBV7-2 and TRBJ2-1; 9 nucleotides match TRBD2. There are 14 residues in the CDR3. V lost 3 bases to trimming and J lost 4 bases; unmatched junction nucleotides: 1. The germline gives CDR1 SGHTA, CDR2 FQGNSA. The CDR3 sequence: CASSFLAGYNEQFF. Written as DNA, the CDR3 is TGTGCCAGCAGCTTCCTAGCGGGGTACAATGAGCAGTTCTTC.

V usage is TRBV4-1 and J usage is TRBJ1-2, with TRBD1 matching 8 bases. The trim removed 2 bases at V and 3 bases at J, leaving 2 bases unmatched. The CDR3 loop spans 14 amino acids. Germline CDR1 and CDR2: MGHRA and YSYEKL. This CDR3 reads CASSQSGGDYGYTF. CDR3 coding DNA: TGCGCCAGCAGCCAATCAGGGGGCGACTATGGCTACACCTTC.

The chain is built from TRBV4-2 and TRBJ2-5; D call uncertain. Germline V CDR1 and CDR2: LGHNA, YNFKEQ. V lost 0 bases, J lost 5 bases, and 13 bases lay in between. The length of the CDR3 is 15 residues. The chain's CDR3 is CASSQDLSMFETQYF. The CDR3, as DNA: TGTGCCAGCAGCCAAGATTTGTCCATGTTTGAGACCCAGTACTTC.

This chain uses TRBV19 with TRBJ2-2; D is perhaps TRBD1 (5 bases). This CDR3 has 15 residues. Germline CDR1 reads LNHDA; CDR2 reads SQIVND (reference sequence). Trimming removed 5 bases at V and 6 bases at J, with 16 bases between. The CDR3 DNA follows: TGTGCCAGTAGTTCCTACAGTGGGGCCGCCGGGGAGCTGTTTTTT. The encoded protein is CASSSYSGAAGELFF.

The chain joins TRBV18 to TRBJ2-7; 7 bases align to TRBD1. The germline gives CDR1 KGHSH, CDR2 LQKENI. The junction had 1 base not matched to a gene; V was cut back by 3 bases and J by 5 bases. The CDR3 is 12 amino acids. In DNA form, the CDR3 reads TGTGCCAGCTCACCCCAGGGGGACGAGCAGTACTTC. It is translated as CASSPQGDEQYF.